A selection of T cell receptor beta chains follows, all from one sample in a study of human versus mouse CDR3 diversity and MHC coevolution. Produced via immunoSEQ multiplex PCR; TCRdb's table is partial and in-frame only. The profile shows about 81,000 clones, approximately 92% of them singletons. The specimen was naive CD4+ T cells from blood. These receptors originate from a person between 30 and 69 years old in good health. Each CDR3 is given with its conserved first and last residue. Fields, in order: D gene, V gene, clone size, J gene, CDR3 DNA, CDR3 protein. A D gene is named only where the DNA matches it firmly. The size field is filled for only some rows; it gives once, few, many or a size class.

d_gene: -
v_gene: TRBV4-3
abundance: -
j_gene: TRBJ2-1
CDR3nt: TGCGCCAGCAGCCAAGATGAGGGCAGACTGGCGGAGCAGTTCTTC
CDR3aa: CASSQDEGRLAEQFF

d_gene: TRBD2
v_gene: TRBV7-2
abundance: once
j_gene: TRBJ2-1
CDR3nt: TGTGCCAGCAGCTTATCGTACAGCGGGGGTAATGAGCAGTTCTTC
CDR3aa: CASSLSYSGGNEQFF

d_gene: TRBD2
v_gene: TRBV7-2
abundance: -
j_gene: TRBJ2-5
CDR3nt: TGTGCCAGCAGCTTAGTCCCGGGGGGGCGAGAGACCCAGTACTTC
CDR3aa: CASSLVPGGRETQYF

d_gene: -
v_gene: TRBV28
abundance: -
j_gene: TRBJ2-3
CDR3nt: TGTGCCAGCACCCTAGGACTGGCGCATAGTACGCAGTATTTT
CDR3aa: CASTLGLAHSTQYF

d_gene: TRBD2
v_gene: TRBV4-3
abundance: once
j_gene: TRBJ2-2
CDR3nt: TGCGCCAGCAGCCAATCTAGCGGGGTAAACACCGGGGAGCTGTTTTTT
CDR3aa: CASSQSSGVNTGELFF

d_gene: TRBD1
v_gene: TRBV28
abundance: -
j_gene: TRBJ1-4
CDR3nt: TGTGCCAGCAGCAATCGGACAGGACGCTCAACTAATGAAAAACTGTTTTTT
CDR3aa: CASSNRTGRSTNEKLFF

d_gene: -
v_gene: TRBV18
abundance: once
j_gene: TRBJ1-5
CDR3nt: TGTGCCAGCTCACCACTTACAGATCAGCCCCAGCATTTT
CDR3aa: CASSPLTDQPQHF

d_gene: -
v_gene: TRBV10-3
abundance: -
j_gene: TRBJ2-7
CDR3nt: TGTGCCATCAGTCCAGTCCAGCAGGGGGGCGAGCAGTACTTC
CDR3aa: CAISPVQQGGEQYF

d_gene: TRBD2
v_gene: TRBV30
abundance: -
j_gene: TRBJ2-1
CDR3nt: TGTGCCTGGAGCGAGGGACTAGCGTTTGAGCAGTTCTTC
CDR3aa: CAWSEGLAFEQFF

d_gene: -
v_gene: TRBV11-3
abundance: -
j_gene: TRBJ2-7
CDR3nt: TGTGCCAGCAGCTTAGATCAGGGCGAGCAGTACTTC
CDR3aa: CASSLDQGEQYF

d_gene: -
v_gene: TRBV13
abundance: -
j_gene: TRBJ2-5
CDR3nt: TGTGCCAGCAGCCTTGTCCAAGAGACCCAGTACTTC
CDR3aa: CASSLVQETQYF

d_gene: -
v_gene: TRBV5-8
abundance: few
j_gene: TRBJ2-7
CDR3nt: TGTGCCAGCAGCCCCGGGTCCGGAACCTACGAGCAGTACTTC
CDR3aa: CASSPGSGTYEQYF

d_gene: -
v_gene: TRBV18
abundance: -
j_gene: TRBJ2-7
CDR3nt: TGTGCCAGCTCATTTTCCACTGAAGGAGGAGGGTGGGACCCCTACGAGCAGTACTTC
CDR3aa: CASSFSTEGGGWDPYEQYF

d_gene: TRBD1
v_gene: TRBV27
abundance: -
j_gene: TRBJ1-1
CDR3nt: TGTGCCAGCAGTTTTGCGGGACAGCTGAACACTGAAGCTTTCTTT
CDR3aa: CASSFAGQLNTEAFF

d_gene: TRBD1
v_gene: TRBV18
abundance: -
j_gene: TRBJ1-1
CDR3nt: TGTGCCAGCTCCCTCGGGACAGGGGGGACTGAAGCTTTCTTT
CDR3aa: CASSLGTGGTEAFF

d_gene: -
v_gene: TRBV7-2
abundance: once
j_gene: TRBJ2-1
CDR3nt: TGTGCCAGCAGCGTCACAGGGCTGCGCGACAATGAGCAGTTCTTC
CDR3aa: CASSVTGLRDNEQFF

d_gene: -
v_gene: TRBV2
abundance: -
j_gene: TRBJ1-1
CDR3nt: TGTGCCAGCACTGTGTACACTGAAGCTTTCTTT
CDR3aa: CASTVYTEAFF

d_gene: -
v_gene: TRBV5-4
abundance: -
j_gene: TRBJ2-7
CDR3nt: TGTGCCAGCAGTATCCGCACTTGGGGCCAGCAGTACTTC
CDR3aa: CASSIRTWGQQYF

d_gene: -
v_gene: TRBV14
abundance: -
j_gene: TRBJ2-3
CDR3nt: TGTGCCAGCAGCCGAGGGGGAGCGGGAAACGCAGATACGCAGTATTTT
CDR3aa: CASSRGGAGNADTQYF

d_gene: TRBD2
v_gene: TRBV6-6
abundance: -
j_gene: TRBJ2-6
CDR3nt: TGTGCCAGCAGCCCCGGCGGGGGCTCTGGGGCCAACGTCCTGACTTTC
CDR3aa: CASSPGGGSGANVLTF

d_gene: TRBD1
v_gene: TRBV6-1
abundance: once
j_gene: TRBJ2-7
CDR3nt: TGTGCCAGCAGCGTGCACCGGGACAGACCCTACGAGCAGTACTTC
CDR3aa: CASSVHRDRPYEQYF

d_gene: TRBD1
v_gene: TRBV19
abundance: -
j_gene: TRBJ2-2
CDR3nt: TGTGCCAGTAGAATACAGGGGGCGAACACCGGGGAGCTGTTTTTT
CDR3aa: CASRIQGANTGELFF

d_gene: -
v_gene: TRBV9
abundance: -
j_gene: TRBJ2-2
CDR3nt: TGTGCCAGCAGCGTAATAGGGGACACCGGGGAGCTGTTTTTT
CDR3aa: CASSVIGDTGELFF

d_gene: TRBD1
v_gene: TRBV7-2
abundance: -
j_gene: TRBJ2-1
CDR3nt: TGTGCCAGCAATCCTGGACAGGGAGCTTCTGAGCAGTTCTTC
CDR3aa: CASNPGQGASEQFF

d_gene: -
v_gene: TRBV7-2
abundance: -
j_gene: TRBJ1-2
CDR3nt: TGTGCCAGCAGCTTCCGGGGGTTGTCTCATGGCTACACCTTC
CDR3aa: CASSFRGLSHGYTF

d_gene: -
v_gene: TRBV7-9
abundance: few
j_gene: TRBJ1-5
CDR3nt: TGTGCCAGCAGCCCAAGGGGTAACAATCAGCCCCAGCATTTT
CDR3aa: CASSPRGNNQPQHF

d_gene: TRBD1
v_gene: TRBV7-2
abundance: once
j_gene: TRBJ1-1
CDR3nt: TGTGCCAGCAGTTCACCGGGACAGGGATACACTGAAGCTTTCTTT
CDR3aa: CASSSPGQGYTEAFF

d_gene: TRBD1
v_gene: TRBV30
abundance: -
j_gene: TRBJ2-7
CDR3nt: TGTGCCTGGGACAGGGCAGGATCCGAGCAGTACTTC
CDR3aa: CAWDRAGSEQYF

d_gene: -
v_gene: TRBV14
abundance: -
j_gene: TRBJ1-1
CDR3nt: TGTGCCAGCAGCCAAGAAGTGACGGGGAGGAACACTGAAGCTTTCTTT
CDR3aa: CASSQEVTGRNTEAFF

d_gene: -
v_gene: TRBV27
abundance: -
j_gene: TRBJ2-7
CDR3nt: TGTGCCAGCAGTTTAGGCAGGGCCTACGAGCAGTACTTC
CDR3aa: CASSLGRAYEQYF

d_gene: TRBD1
v_gene: TRBV7-9
abundance: -
j_gene: TRBJ1-2
CDR3nt: TGTGCCAGCAGAAAAGGGGGCCCCAGCTATGGCTACACCTTC
CDR3aa: CASRKGGPSYGYTF

d_gene: -
v_gene: TRBV29-1
abundance: -
j_gene: TRBJ2-1
CDR3nt: TGCAGCGTTGAGGTAGGGGTGAGCTCCTACAATGAGCAGTTCTTC
CDR3aa: CSVEVGVSSYNEQFF